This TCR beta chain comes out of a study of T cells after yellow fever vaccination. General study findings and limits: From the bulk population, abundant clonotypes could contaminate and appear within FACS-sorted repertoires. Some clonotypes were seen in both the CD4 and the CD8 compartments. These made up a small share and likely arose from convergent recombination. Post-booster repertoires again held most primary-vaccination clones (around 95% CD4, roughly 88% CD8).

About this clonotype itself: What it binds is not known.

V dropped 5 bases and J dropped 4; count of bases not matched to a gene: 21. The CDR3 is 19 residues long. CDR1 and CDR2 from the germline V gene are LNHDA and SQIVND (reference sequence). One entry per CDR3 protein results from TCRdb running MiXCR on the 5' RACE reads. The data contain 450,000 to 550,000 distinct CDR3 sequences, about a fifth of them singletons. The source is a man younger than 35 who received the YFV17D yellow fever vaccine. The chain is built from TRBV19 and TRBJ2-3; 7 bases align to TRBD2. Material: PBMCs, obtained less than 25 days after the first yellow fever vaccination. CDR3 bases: TGTGCCAGTAGTTCCCAAAGGGGAAAGCGGGGAAAAACTGCAGATACGCAGTATTTT. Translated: CASSSQRGKRGKTADTQYF.